This TCR beta chain was recovered during a study of shared clonotypes between healthy human individuals. In the study overall: Researchers drew samples from two women and a few men aged 18 to 49. CD8 memory received one plate per donor, CD8 naive two, CD4 memory three and CD4 naive three. Study-wide results and limits: Non-shared clonotypes had lower generation probabilities than clonotypes shared by all four sorted-subset donors.

TCRdb's table, derived via immunoSEQ multiplex PCR, lists solely in-frame clones and lacks some. The repertoire includes about 2.5 million clones, roughly 90% of them detected once, and around 0.38% sits in the top ten. The CDR3 length is 15 residues. Per germline, CDR1 MGHRA and CDR2 YSYEKL. V dropped 4 bases and J dropped 1 base, with 12 bases sitting between them. On this clone itself: Its matching antigen is unknown.

The receptor comes from a man younger than 35 in good health. Some clones in this sample may be carry-over from other donors' samples. The specimen was naive CD4+ T cells from PBMCs. Subset: CD45RA+ positively selected. The rearrangement uses TRBV4-1 and TRBJ2-3, with D uncertain. CDR3 nucleotides: TGCGCCAGCAGCCGTGCCGAAAGGGGCACAGATACGCAGTATTTT. This translates into CASSRAERGTDTQYF.